Presented here are 14 T cell receptor beta chains from one specimen sequenced in a study of blood T cell repertoires in COVID-19. Using immunoSEQ multiplex PCR, the repertoire was profiled, and TCRdb retains in-frame clones only, with some absent. The sample has a few hundred thousand clones; about nine tenths are singletons. The sequencing sample was made of PBMCs or T cells enriched from blood (not recorded which). The receptors here all came from a woman aged 18-30 years who had recovered from COVID-19.

CDR3 nucleotides: TGTGCCAGCAGTGAATTCGTGGGTCAGGCAGATACGCAGTATTTT. Amino acid sequence: CASSEFVGQADTQYF. The chain employs TRBV25-1 and TRBJ2-3; D is uncertain. This CDR3 is 15 amino acids long. CDR1 and CDR2 from the germline V gene are MGHDK and SYGVNS. The V gene lost 1 base and the J gene lost 4 bases, with 12 bases spanning the gap.

This rearrangement joins TRBV27 to TRBJ1-1, with D perhaps TRBD1 (6 bases). The CDR3 contains 13 residues. V was shortened by 2 bases and J by 5 bases, with 9 bases between the two germline ends. Germline CDR1 and CDR2: MNHEY and SMNVEV (reference sequence). The CDR3 bases are TGTGCCAGCAGTTTAGTCGACAGGACTGAAGCTTTCTTT. It specifies CASSLVDRTEAFF.

The V call is TRBV5-5, the J call TRBJ1-4, with D unresolved. Trimming removed 3 bases at V and 0 bases at J, with 12 bases between. The CDR3 is 16 residues long. The germline V gene encodes CDR1 SGHKS and CDR2 YYEKEE (reference sequence). CDR3 loop: CASSSRPLATNEKLFF. CDR3 DNA sequence: TGTGCCAGCAGCTCCCGTCCACTCGCAACTAATGAAAAACTGTTTTTT. The entire variable domain, with the rest obtained from reference TRBV5-5 and TRBJ1-4, is as follows: DAGVTQSPTHLIKTRGQQVTLRCSPISGHKSVSWYQQVLGQGPQFIFQYYEKEERGRGNFPDRFSARQFPNYSSELNVNALLLGDSALYLCASSSRPLATNEKLFFGSGTQLSVL.

This chain connects TRBV3-1 (or the pseudogene TRBV3-2) to TRBJ2-3; no reliable D call. CDR3 length: 14 residues. Per germline, CDR1 LGHDT and CDR2 YNNKEL (reference sequence). V lost 0 bases to trimming and J lost 1 base, with 5 bases between them. CDR3 nucleotide sequence: TGTGCCAGCAGCCAAGATCCTCGCACAGATACGCAGTATTTT. It codes for CASSQDPRTDTQYF.

CDR3 sequence (DNA): TGTGCCAGCAGTCTGCCGGACAGGGTCGGCTACGAGCAGTACTTC. Its translation is CASSLPDRVGYEQYF. The J gene is TRBJ2-7, the V gene TRBV28, with 8 bases identical to TRBD1. CDR1 and CDR2 from the germline V gene are MDHEN and SYDVKM. There are 15 residues in the CDR3. J was trimmed by 3 bases and V by 5 bases; bases with no gene match: 9.

The genes are TRBV30 and TRBJ1-1; 9 positions match TRBD1. Germline V gene data show CDR1 as GTSNPN and CDR2 as SVGIG (reference sequence). Trimming cost V 0 bases and J 5 bases; bases outside gene matches: 1. The CDR3 has 13 residues. DNA of the CDR3: TGTGCCTGGAGTGTACAGGGGGCTACTGAAGCTTTCTTT. This translates into CAWSVQGATEAFF.

This chain links TRBV5-4 with TRBJ2-3; TRBD2 aligns across 13 bases. Germline-derived CDR1 and CDR2 are SGHNT and YYREEE (reference sequence). The CDR3 consists of 16 residues. V was clipped by 1 base and J by 6 bases; unmatched bases: 5. Written as DNA, the CDR3 is TGTGCCAGCAGCTTGACTAGCGGGGGGGCAGGCGATACGCAGTATTTT. Residues: CASSLTSGGAGDTQYF.

V is TRBV2 and J is TRBJ2-1, with 14 positions matching TRBD2. J was trimmed by 7 bases and V by 6 bases; bases with no gene match: 5. CDR3 length: 15 residues. The V gene's germline CDR1 is SNHLY and CDR2 FYNNEI. DNA of the CDR3: TGTGCCAGCAGGAGACTAGCGGGGGGGCAAAATGAGCAGTTCTTC. Its protein product is CASRRLAGGQNEQFF. Looking up the rest from reference TRBV2 and TRBJ2-1 gives the full variable domain: EPEVTQTPSHQVTQMGQEVILRCVPISNHLYFYWYRQILGQKVEFLVSFYNNEISEKSEIFDDQFSVERPDGSNFTLKIRSTKLEDSAMYFCASRRLAGGQNEQFFGPGTRLTVL.

The rearrangement links TRBV2 to TRBJ1-2, with 10 bases fitting TRBD1. The CDR3 loop spans 16 amino acids. The J segment lost 4 bases and the V segment lost 0 bases, leaving 5 bases of the junction unmatched. CDR1 is SNHLY and CDR2 is FYNNEI in the germline V gene. The CDR3 spells CASSEARQGAIYGYTF. The CDR3 nucleotides are TGTGCCAGCAGTGAAGCGAGACAGGGGGCAATCTATGGCTACACCTTC.

The chain uses TRBV4-1 and TRBJ2-5; 13 nucleotides agree with TRBD2. This CDR3 comprises 17 residues. CDR1 is MGHRA, CDR2 YSYEKL, per germline. The trim removed 0 bases at V and 7 bases at J, leaving 8 bases unmatched. This CDR3 is CASSQELAGGAQVTQYF. The CDR3 DNA is TGCGCCAGCAGCCAAGAACTAGCGGGGGGGGCCCAGGTGACCCAGTACTTC.

The chain joins TRBV5-1 to TRBJ2-7; a weak D match, TRBD1 (6 bases). V dropped 0 bases and J dropped 9 bases, with 22 bases sitting between them. Germline V gene data show CDR1 as SGHRS and CDR2 as YFSETQ. CDR3 length: 16 amino acids. The CDR3 DNA reads TGCGCCAGCAGCTTGGGGCTACAGGGCTCAGGAGATGTGCAGTACTTC. Its protein is CASSLGLQGSGDVQYF.

The chain combines TRBV5-6 with TRBJ2-3, with TRBD2 matching over 9 bases. The V gene end was trimmed by 1 base and the J gene end by 4 bases; junction bases not matched to a gene: 7. The germline V gene encodes CDR1 SGHDT and CDR2 YYEEEE. CDR3 size: 16 residues. This chain's CDR3 is CASSLMVAGVADTQYF. The CDR3 DNA follows: TGTGCCAGCAGCTTGATGGTAGCGGGAGTAGCAGATACGCAGTATTTT. Together with reference TRBV5-6 and TRBJ2-3, the CDR3 gives the full variable domain: DAGVTQSPTHLIKTRGQQVTLRCSPKSGHDTVSWYQQALGQGPQFIFQYYEEEERQRGNFPDRFSGHQFPNYSSELNVNALLLGDSALYLCASSLMVAGVADTQYFGPGTRLTVL.

The rearrangement links TRBV10-3 to TRBJ1-3; D is perhaps TRBD1 (5 bases). Germline CDR1 ENHRY, CDR2 SYGVKD. The CDR3 consists of 16 residues. V was pared by 7 bases and J by 0 bases, with 16 bases between. The CDR3 is CAINPMGPLSGNTIYF. Written as DNA, the CDR3 is TGTGCCATCAACCCCATGGGGCCACTCTCTGGAAACACCATATATTTT.

The chain recombines TRBV9 with TRBJ2-5; the D gene is possibly TRBD1 (5 bases). Looked up from germline, CDR1 is SGDLS and CDR2 is YYNGEE. This CDR3 has 12 amino acids. Trimming shortened V by 6 bases and J by 4 bases, and 10 bases separated the two germline ends. CDR3 DNA: TGTGCCAGCAAAGGGGCAGGAGAGACCCAGTACTTC. It is translated as CASKGAGETQYF.